This TCR beta chain was identified during a study of identical twins. As to this clonotype: Its antigen is unidentified.

Unique molecular identifiers were present on the cDNA, which also gained a universal primer site by template switching. A single record per CDR3 protein comes from TCRdb applying MiXCR to the 5' RACE reads. Among 700,000 or so distinct CDR3 sequences, more than 6.5% were seen once, and the ten largest hold more than 0.75%. Study results and limitations: It was cross-sectional statistical analysis, not following the same donors, that the conclusions relied on. Fewer insertions characterized abundant cord blood beta clonotypes, whereas memory repertoires showed none.

These sequences were also reported in another study, on yellow fever vaccine responses in identical twins. According to that study: Reportedly, the response of twins' T cells to the vaccine seemed partly convergent, partly personalized.

The TCR originated in a woman under 30 in good health. Sequencing used PBMCs.

DNA for the CDR3: TGTGCCAGCAGCCAGGTAGAGGGCCAAGAGACCCAGTACTTC. Translating gives CASSQVEGQETQYF. The chain has TRBV21-1 and TRBJ2-5; TRBD2, the D gene given by the table, was not confirmed from the DNA. TRBV21-1 is recorded as a pseudogene. The CDR3 is 14 amino acids.